Listed below are T cell receptor beta chains from one sample, sequenced in a study of cytomegalovirus exposure and HLA in healthy donors. Clones were sequenced by immunoSEQ multiplex PCR, and TCRdb holds only the in-frame ones, with some missing. The repertoire holds 140,000 to 150,000 clones, with about 87% as singletons. The sequenced sample was PBMCs. The receptors derive from a man aged 18 to 30 in good health and CMV-seropositive. Each CDR3 is given without its conserved first and last residue. A D gene is named only where the DNA matches it firmly.

TRBD2 TRBJ2-3 TRBV2 ASSGRSGITDTQY
TRBD1 TRBJ1-2 TRBV27 ASRRRQGPGYT
- TRBJ1-1 TRBV6-1 ASSEVAGNTEAF
TRBD2 TRBJ2-3 TRBV11-2 ASSLAGTNTDTQY
TRBD1 TRBJ1-3 TRBV6-5 ASSLTGLSGNTIY
- TRBJ1-3 TRBV5-1 ASSLAGTWTGNTIY
TRBD2 TRBJ2-7 TRBV11-2 ASRGSGSAYEQY
- TRBJ2-5 TRBV7-8 ASSLARARPSRTQY
- TRBJ1-1 TRBV28 ASSKQGRNTEAF
- TRBJ1-5 TRBV5-6 ASSFYRGGQPQH
TRBD1 TRBJ1-2 TRBV28 ASSTPGTGIGGYT
TRBD2 TRBJ2-1 TRBV19 ASRVAGGPYNEQF
- TRBJ1-5 TRBV19 ASSTSGTSNQPQH
- TRBJ2-2 TRBV30 ALDLALIANTGELF
TRBD1 TRBJ1-1 TRBV7-8 ASSIHYATGGTNTEAF